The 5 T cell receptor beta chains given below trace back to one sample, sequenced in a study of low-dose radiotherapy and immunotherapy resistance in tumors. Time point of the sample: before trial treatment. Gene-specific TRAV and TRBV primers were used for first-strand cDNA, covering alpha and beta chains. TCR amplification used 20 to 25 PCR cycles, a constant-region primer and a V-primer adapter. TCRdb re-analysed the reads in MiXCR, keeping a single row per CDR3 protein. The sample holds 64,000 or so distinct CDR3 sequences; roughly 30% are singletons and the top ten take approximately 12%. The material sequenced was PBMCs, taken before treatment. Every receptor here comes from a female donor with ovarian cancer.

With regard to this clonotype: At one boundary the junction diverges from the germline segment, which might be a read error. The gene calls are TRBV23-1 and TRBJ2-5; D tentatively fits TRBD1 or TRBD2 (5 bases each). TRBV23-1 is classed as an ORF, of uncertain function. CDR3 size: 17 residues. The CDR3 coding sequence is TGCCCCAGCAGTCAACCCGACGGGGCTAGGGGAATCGGAACCCAGTACTTC. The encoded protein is CPSSQPDGARGIGTQYF.

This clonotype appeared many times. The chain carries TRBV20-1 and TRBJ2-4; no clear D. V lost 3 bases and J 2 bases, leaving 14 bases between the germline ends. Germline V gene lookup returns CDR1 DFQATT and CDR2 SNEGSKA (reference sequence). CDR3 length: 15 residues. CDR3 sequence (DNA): TGCAGTGCTAGCGTAGGTAGTGGGTCCAAAAACATTCAGTACTTC. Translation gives CSASVGSGSKNIQYF.

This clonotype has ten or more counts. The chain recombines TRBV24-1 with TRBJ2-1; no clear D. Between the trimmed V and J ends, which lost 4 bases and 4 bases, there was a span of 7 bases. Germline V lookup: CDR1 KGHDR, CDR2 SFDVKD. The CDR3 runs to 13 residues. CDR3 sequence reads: CATSESGYNEQFF. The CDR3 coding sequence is TGTGCCACCAGTGAGTCCGGATACAATGAGCAGTTCTTC.

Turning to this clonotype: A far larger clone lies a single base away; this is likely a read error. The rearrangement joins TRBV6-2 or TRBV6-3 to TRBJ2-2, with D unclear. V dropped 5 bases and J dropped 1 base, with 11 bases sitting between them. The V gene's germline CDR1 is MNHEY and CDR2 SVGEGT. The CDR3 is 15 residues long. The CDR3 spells CASSDPRQNTGELFF. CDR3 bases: TGTGCCAGCAGTGATCCGCGACAGAACACCGGGGAGCTGTTTTTT.

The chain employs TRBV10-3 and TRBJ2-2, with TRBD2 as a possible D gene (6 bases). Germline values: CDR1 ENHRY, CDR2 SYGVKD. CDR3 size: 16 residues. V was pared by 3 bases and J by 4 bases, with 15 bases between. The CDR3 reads CAISELAGGRTGELFF. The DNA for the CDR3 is TGTGCCATCAGTGAATTGGCTGGAGGGCGCACCGGGGAGCTGTTTTTT.